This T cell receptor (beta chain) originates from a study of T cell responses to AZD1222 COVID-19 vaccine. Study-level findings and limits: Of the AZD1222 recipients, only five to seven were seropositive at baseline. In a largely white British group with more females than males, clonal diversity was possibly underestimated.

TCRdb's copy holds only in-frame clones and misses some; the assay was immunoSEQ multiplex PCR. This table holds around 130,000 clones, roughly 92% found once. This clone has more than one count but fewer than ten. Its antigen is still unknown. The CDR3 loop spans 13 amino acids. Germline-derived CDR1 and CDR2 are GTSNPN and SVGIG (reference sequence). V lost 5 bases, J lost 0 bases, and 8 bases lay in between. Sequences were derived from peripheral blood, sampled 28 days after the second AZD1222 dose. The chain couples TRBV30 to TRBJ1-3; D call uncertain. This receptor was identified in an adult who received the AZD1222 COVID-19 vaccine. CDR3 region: CAWGRTSGNTIYF. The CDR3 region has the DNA TGTGCCTGGGGACGGACCTCTGGAAACACCATATATTTT.